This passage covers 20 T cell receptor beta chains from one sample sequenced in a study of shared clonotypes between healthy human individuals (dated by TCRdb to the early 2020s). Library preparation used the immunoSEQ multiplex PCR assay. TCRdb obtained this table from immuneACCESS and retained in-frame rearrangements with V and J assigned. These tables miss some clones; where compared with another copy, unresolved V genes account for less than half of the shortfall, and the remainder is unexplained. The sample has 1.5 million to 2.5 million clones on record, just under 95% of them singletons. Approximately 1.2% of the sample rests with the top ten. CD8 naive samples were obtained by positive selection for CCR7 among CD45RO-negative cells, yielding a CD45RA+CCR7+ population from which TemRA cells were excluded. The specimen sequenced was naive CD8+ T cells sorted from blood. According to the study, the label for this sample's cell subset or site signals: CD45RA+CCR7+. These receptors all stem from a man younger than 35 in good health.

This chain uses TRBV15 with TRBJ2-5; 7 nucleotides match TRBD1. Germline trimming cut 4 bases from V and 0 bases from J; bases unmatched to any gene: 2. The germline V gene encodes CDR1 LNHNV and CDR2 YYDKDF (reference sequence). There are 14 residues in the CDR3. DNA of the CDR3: TGTGCCACCAGCACGGACAGGTACCAAGAGACCCAGTACTTC. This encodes CATSTDRYQETQYF.

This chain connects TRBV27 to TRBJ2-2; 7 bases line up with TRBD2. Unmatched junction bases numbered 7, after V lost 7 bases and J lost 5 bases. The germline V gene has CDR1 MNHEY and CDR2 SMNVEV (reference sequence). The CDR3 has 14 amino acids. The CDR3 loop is CASTLRGGTGELFF. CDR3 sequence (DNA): TGTGCCAGCACCCTGCGGGGAGGGACCGGGGAGCTGTTTTTT.

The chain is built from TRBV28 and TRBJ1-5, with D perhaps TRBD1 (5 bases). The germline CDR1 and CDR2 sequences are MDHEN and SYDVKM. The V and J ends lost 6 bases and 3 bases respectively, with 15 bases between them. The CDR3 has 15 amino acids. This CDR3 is CASSPGPTYNQPQHF. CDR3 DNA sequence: TGTGCCAGCAGCCCGGGACCGACTTACAATCAGCCCCAGCATTTT.

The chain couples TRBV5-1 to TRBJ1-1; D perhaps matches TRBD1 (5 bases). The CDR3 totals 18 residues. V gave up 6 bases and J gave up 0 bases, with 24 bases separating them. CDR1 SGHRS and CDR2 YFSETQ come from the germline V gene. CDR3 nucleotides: TGCGCCAGCATCACATCTCCGGGGCAGGGAGCCTTGAACACTGAAGCTTTCTTT. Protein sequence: CASITSPGQGALNTEAFF.

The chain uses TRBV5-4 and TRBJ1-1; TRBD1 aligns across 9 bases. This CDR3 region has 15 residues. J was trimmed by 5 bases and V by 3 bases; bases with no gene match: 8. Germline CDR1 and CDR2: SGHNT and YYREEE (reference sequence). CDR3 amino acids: CASSSGTGPGTEAFF. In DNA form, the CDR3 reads TGTGCCAGCAGCTCGGGGACAGGGCCTGGGACTGAAGCTTTCTTT.

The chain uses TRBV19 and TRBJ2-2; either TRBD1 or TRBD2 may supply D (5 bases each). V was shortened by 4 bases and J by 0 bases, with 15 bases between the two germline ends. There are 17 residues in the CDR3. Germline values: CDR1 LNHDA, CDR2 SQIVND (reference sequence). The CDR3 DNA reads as TGTGCCAGTAGTACCGACGGGACGGACTCGAACACCGGGGAGCTGTTTTTT. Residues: CASSTDGTDSNTGELFF.

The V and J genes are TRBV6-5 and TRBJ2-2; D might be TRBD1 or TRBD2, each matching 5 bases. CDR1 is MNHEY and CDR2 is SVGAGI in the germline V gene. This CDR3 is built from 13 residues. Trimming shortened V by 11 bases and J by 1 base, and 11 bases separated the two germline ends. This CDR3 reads CAARDENTGELFF. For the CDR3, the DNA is TGTGCCGCCCGGGACGAGAACACCGGGGAGCTGTTTTTT.

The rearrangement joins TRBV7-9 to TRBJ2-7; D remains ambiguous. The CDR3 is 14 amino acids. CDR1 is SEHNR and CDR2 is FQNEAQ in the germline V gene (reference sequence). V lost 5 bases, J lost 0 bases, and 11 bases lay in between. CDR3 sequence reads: CASSGLHSSYEQYF. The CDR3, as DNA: TGTGCCAGCAGCGGTCTCCATAGCTCCTACGAGCAGTACTTC. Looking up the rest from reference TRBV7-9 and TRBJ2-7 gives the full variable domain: DTGVSQNPRHKITKRGQNVTFRCDPISEHNRLYWYRQTLGQGPEFLTYFQNEAQLEKSRLLSDRFSAERPKGSFSTLEIQRTEQGDSAMYLCASSGLHSSYEQYFGPGTRLTVT.

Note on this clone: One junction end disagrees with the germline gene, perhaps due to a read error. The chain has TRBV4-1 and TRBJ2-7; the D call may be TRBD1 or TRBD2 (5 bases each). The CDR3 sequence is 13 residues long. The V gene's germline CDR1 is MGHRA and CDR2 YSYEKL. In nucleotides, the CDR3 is TGCGCCAGCAGCGCTTCACTGGGGGATGCCCCGGACTTC. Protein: CASSASLGDAPDF.

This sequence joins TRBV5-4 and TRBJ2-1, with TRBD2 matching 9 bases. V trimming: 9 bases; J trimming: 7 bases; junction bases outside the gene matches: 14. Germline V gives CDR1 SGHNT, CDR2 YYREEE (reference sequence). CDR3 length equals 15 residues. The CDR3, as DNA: TGTGCCACCACGGGTGCGGGAGGGATAGAGAATGAGCAGTTCTTC. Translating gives CATTGAGGIENEQFF.

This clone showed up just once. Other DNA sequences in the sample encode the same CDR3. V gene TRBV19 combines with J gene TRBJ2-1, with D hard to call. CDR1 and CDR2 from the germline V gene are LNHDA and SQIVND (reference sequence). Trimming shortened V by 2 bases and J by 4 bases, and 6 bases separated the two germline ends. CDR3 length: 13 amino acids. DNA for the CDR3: TGTGCCAGTAGTATACTTGGGTACAATGAGCAGTTCTTC. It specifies CASSILGYNEQFF.

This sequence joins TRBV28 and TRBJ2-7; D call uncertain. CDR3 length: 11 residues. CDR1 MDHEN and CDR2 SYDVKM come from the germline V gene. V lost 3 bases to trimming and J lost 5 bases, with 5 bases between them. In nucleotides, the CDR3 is TGTGCCAGCAGTTTCGCGGACGAGCAGTACTTC. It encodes CASSFADEQYF.

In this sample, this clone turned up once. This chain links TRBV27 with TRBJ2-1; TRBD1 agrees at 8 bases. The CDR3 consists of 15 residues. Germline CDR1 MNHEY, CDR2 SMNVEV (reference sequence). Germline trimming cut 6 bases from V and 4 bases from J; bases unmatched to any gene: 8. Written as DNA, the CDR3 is TGTGCCAGCAGCGAGGGGACAGGACTTTACAATGAGCAGTTCTTC. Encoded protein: CASSEGTGLYNEQFF.

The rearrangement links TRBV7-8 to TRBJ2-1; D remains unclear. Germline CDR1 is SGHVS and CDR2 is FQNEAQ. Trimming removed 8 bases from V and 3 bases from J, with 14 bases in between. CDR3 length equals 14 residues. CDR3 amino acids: CASSVASGYNEQFF. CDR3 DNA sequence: TGTGCCAGCTCTGTAGCCTCGGGCTACAATGAGCAGTTCTTC.

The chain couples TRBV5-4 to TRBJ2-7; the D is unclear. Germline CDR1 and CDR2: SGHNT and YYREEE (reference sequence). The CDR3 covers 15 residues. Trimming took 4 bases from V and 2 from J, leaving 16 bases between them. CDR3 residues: CASSLNVGRAYEQYF. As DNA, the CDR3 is TGTGCCAGCAGCCTTAATGTAGGAAGGGCCTACGAGCAGTACTTC.

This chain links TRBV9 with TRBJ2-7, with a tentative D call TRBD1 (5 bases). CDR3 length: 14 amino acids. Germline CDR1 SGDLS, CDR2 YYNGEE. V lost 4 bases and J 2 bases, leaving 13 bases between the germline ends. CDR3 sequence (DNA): TGTGCCAGCAGCACAACCGACAGTCCCTACGAGCAGTACTTC. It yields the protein CASSTTDSPYEQYF.

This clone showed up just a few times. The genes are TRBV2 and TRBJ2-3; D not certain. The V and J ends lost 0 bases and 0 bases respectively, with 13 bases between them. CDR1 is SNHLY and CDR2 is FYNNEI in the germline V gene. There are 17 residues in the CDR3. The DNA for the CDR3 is TGTGCCAGCAGTGAAGCGCGCGAAGGGTGGAGCACAGATACGCAGTATTTT. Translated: CASSEAREGWSTDTQYF.

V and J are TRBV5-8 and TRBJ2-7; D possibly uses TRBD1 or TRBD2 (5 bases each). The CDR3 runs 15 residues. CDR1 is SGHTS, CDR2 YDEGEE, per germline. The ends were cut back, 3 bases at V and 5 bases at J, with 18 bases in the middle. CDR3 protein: CASSSSPGGSHEQYF. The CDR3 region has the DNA TGTGCCAGCAGCTCGTCCCCTGGGGGATCGCACGAGCAGTACTTC.

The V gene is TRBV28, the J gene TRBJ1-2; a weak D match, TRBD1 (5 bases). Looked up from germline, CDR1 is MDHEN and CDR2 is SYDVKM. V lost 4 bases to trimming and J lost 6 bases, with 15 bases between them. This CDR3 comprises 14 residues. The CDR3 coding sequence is TGTGCCAGCAGTTCCCCCGCGGCGGGGGATGGCTACACCTTC. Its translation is CASSSPAAGDGYTF.

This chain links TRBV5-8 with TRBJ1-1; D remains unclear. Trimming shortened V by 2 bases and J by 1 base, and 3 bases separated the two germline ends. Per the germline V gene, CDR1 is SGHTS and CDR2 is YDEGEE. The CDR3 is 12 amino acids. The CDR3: CASSFPNTEAFF. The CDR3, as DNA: TGTGCCAGCAGCTTCCCGAACACTGAAGCTTTCTTT.